Each of the 13 T cell receptor beta chains below was sequenced from the same sample in a study of cytotoxic CD8 clonotypes in ibrutinib-treated CLL. Assay used: immunoSEQ multiplex PCR; TCRdb lists only in-frame clones, some missing. Among roughly 100,000 clones listed, roughly 80% were seen once. Specimen: PBMCs, collected after 12 months of ibrutinib treatment. These receptors were taken from a human donor with chronic lymphocytic leukemia.

This chain uses TRBV4-1 with TRBJ1-5; D is unclear. The V and J ends lost 2 bases and 3 bases respectively, with 11 bases between them. The germline V gene has CDR1 MGHRA and CDR2 YSYEKL. The CDR3 is made up of 15 amino acids. DNA of the CDR3: TGCGCCAGCAGCCAATCGCGGACCCACAATCAGCCCCAGCATTTT. As protein: CASSQSRTHNQPQHF.

This clone was seen only once. The chain carries TRBV29-1 and TRBJ2-5; tentatively, D is TRBD2 (7 bases). Trimming removed 2 bases from V and 2 bases from J, with 18 bases in between. CDR3 size: 16 residues. Germline values: CDR1 SQVTM, CDR2 ANQGSEA. CDR3 nucleotides: TGCAGCGTTGAACCATTTCGGGGGGCGTTACAAGAGACCCAGTACTTC. This encodes CSVEPFRGALQETQYF.

The chain carries TRBV29-1 and TRBJ2-7, with D possibly TRBD1 on 6 matching bases. Trimming removed 4 bases at V and 3 bases at J, with 10 bases between. The CDR3 totals 12 residues. Germline lookup yields CDR1 SQVTM and CDR2 ANQGSEA. CDR3 nucleotides: TGCAGCGTTGGGGGGCAGTTCTACGAGCAGTACTTC. Translated, it gives CSVGGQFYEQYF.

The chain carries TRBV7-2 and TRBJ1-3, with D possibly matching TRBD1 (6 bases). The CDR3 length is 16 residues. The germline V and J ends were trimmed by 5 bases and 0 bases, with 14 bases remaining between them. Germline V gene sequence: CDR1 SGHTA, CDR2 FQGNSA. In nucleotides, the CDR3 is TGTGCCAGCAGCCGGAGGGGGTTACACTCTGGAAACACCATATATTTT. As protein: CASSRRGLHSGNTIYF.

Only one count was recorded for this clone. The gene calls are TRBV6-5 and TRBJ2-5, with 11 positions matching TRBD2. The CDR3 covers 15 residues. The V segment lost 8 bases and the J segment 5 bases; nucleotides outside the gene matches: 10. CDR1 and CDR2 (germline): MNHEY, SVGAGI. The CDR3 here is CASGPTSGGLETQYF. For the CDR3, the DNA is TGTGCCAGCGGACCCACTAGCGGGGGCCTTGAGACCCAGTACTTC.

This chain joins TRBV6-5 and TRBJ2-1; 8 nucleotides match TRBD1. The CDR3 is 12 amino acids. Germline CDR1 and CDR2: MNHEY and SVGAGI. V shed 6 bases, J shed 6 bases, and the junction held 1 base outside the gene matches. The CDR3 DNA follows: TGTGCCAGCAGCACAGGGGGCAATGAGCAGTTCTTC. Its translation is CASSTGGNEQFF.

The gene calls are TRBV5-1 and TRBJ2-7, with TRBD2 matching over 8 bases. The V gene's germline CDR1 is SGHRS and CDR2 YFSETQ. Losses at the gene ends were 0 bases for V and 3 bases for J; bases not matched to a gene: 8. This CDR3 is built from 16 residues. The CDR3 here is CASSLAQLADDYEQYF. In nucleotides, the CDR3 is TGCGCCAGCAGCTTGGCCCAACTAGCGGACGACTACGAGCAGTACTTC.

The CDR3 protein is CASSLRGPEQFF. CDR3 in DNA: TGCGCCAGCAGCCTCAGGGGGCCTGAGCAGTTCTTC. This chain connects TRBV10-2 to TRBJ2-1; 8 bases are a match to TRBD1. This CDR3 is built from 12 residues. Trimming at V came to 6 bases and at J to 9 bases, leaving 4 bases not matched to a gene. Germline CDR1 reads WSHSY; CDR2 reads SAAADI.

The rearrangement joins TRBV29-1 to TRBJ2-7; 8 bases map to TRBD1. Per the germline V gene, CDR1 is SQVTM and CDR2 is ANQGSEA. This CDR3 region has 14 residues. The V gene end was trimmed by 7 bases and the J gene end by 3 bases; junction bases not matched to a gene: 11. Here the CDR3 DNA reads TGCAGCGCGATCTTCGGACAGGGACTCTACGAGCAGTACTTC. Translated, it gives CSAIFGQGLYEQYF.

The rearrangement links TRBV28 to TRBJ1-2, with 8 bases identical to TRBD1. The CDR3 consists of 16 residues. Losses at the gene ends were 3 bases for V and 4 bases for J; bases not matched to a gene: 10. Germline lookup yields CDR1 MDHEN and CDR2 SYDVKM. The CDR3 DNA reads as TGTGCCAGCAGTTTTTCCGGACAGGGTGTGGGCTATGGCTACACCTTC. Its protein is CASSFSGQGVGYGYTF.

This clone was detected only once. In nucleotides, the CDR3 is TGCGCCAGCAGTGAATGGGACTCCACTGGCTACACCTTC. It specifies CASSEWDSTGYTF. This chain links TRBV5-1 with TRBJ1-2, with D tentatively TRBD1 (5 bases). CDR1 and CDR2 (germline): SGHRS, YFSETQ. The V gene lost 5 bases and the J gene lost 7 bases, with 15 bases spanning the gap. The CDR3 covers 13 residues.

The chain uses TRBV5-6 and TRBJ2-1, with 12 bases aligning to TRBD2. There are 15 residues in the CDR3. Germline CDR1 is SGHDT and CDR2 is YYEEEE. The J segment lost 1 base and the V segment lost 6 bases, leaving 2 bases of the junction unmatched. DNA for the CDR3: TGTGCCAGCACCGGACTAGCGGGATCCTACAATGAGCAGTTCTTC. This sequence encodes CASTGLAGSYNEQFF.

Here the CDR3 reads CASRARGSTDTQYF. CDR3 bases: TGTGCCAGTAGGGCGCGGGGTAGCACAGATACGCAGTATTTT. This rearrangement joins TRBV19 to TRBJ2-3, with D possibly being TRBD2 (6 bases). Germline V gene lookup returns CDR1 LNHDA and CDR2 SQIVND (reference sequence). The CDR3 totals 14 residues. Trimming took 6 bases from V and 0 from J, leaving 10 bases between them. Full variable domain (rest looked up from reference TRBV19 and TRBJ2-3): DGGITQSPKYLFRKEGQNVTLSCEQNLNHDAMYWYRQDPGQGLRLIYYSQIVNDFQKGDIAEGYSVSREKKESFPLTVTSAQKNPTAFYLCASRARGSTDTQYFGPGTRLTVL.